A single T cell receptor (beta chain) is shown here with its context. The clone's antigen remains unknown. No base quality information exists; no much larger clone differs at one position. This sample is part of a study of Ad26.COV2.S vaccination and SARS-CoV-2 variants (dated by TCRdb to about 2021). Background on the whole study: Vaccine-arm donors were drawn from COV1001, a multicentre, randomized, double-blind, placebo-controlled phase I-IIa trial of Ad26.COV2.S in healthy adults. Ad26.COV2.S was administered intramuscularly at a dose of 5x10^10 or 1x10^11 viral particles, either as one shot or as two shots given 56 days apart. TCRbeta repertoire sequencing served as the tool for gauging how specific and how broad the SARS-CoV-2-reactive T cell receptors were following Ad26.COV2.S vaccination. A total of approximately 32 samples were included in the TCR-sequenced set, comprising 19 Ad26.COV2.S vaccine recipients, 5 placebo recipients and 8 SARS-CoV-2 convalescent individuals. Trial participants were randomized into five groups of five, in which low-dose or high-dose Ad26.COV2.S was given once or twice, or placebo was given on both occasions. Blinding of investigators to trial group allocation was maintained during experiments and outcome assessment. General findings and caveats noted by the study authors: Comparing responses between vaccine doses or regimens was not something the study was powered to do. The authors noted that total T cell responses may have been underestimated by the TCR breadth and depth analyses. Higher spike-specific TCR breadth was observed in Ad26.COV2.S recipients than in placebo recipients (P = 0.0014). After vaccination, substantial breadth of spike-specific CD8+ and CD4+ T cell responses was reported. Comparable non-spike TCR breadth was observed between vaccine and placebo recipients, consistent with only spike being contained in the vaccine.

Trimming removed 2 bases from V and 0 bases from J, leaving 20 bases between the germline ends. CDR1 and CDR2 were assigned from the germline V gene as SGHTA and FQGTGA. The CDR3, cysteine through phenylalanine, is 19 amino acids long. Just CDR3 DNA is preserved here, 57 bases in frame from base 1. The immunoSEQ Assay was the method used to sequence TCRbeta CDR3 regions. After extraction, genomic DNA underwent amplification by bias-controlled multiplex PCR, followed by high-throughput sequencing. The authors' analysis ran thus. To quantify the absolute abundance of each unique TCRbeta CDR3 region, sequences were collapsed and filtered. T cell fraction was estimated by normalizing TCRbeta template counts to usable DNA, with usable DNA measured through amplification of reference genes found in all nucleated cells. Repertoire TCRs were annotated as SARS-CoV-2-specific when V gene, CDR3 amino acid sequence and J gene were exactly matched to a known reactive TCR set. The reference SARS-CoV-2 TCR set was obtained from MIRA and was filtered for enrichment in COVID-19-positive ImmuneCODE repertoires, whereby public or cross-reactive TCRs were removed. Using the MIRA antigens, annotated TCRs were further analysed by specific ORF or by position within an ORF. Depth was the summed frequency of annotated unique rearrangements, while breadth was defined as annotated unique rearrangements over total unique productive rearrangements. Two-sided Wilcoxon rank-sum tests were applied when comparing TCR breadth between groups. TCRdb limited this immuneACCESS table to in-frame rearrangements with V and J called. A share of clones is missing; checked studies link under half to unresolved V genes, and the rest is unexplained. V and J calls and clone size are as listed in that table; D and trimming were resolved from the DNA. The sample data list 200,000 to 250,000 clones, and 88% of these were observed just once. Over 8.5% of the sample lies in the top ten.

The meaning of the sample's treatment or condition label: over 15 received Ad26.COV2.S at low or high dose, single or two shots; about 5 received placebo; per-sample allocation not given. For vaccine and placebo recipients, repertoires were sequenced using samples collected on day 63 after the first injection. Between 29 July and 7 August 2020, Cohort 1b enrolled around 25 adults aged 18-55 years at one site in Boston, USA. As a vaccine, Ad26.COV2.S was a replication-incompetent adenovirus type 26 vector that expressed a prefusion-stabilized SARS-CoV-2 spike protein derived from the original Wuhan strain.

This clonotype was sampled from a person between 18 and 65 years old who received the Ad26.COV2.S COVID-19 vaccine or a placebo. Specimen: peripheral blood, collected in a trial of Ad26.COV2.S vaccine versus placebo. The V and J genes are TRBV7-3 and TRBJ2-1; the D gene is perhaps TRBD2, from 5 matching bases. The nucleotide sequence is TGTGCCAGCAGCTTAGGGCCGGCCGAGGGCTATAGCTCCTACAATGAGCAGTTCTTC. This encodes CASSLGPAEGYSSYNEQFF.